One T cell receptor beta chain is described in this entry. Antigen specificity is unknown. Expansion of antigen-specific CD4+ T cells with viral peptide pools was carried out by the ViraFEST assay before sequencing. The authors isolated CD4+ T cells after approximately 9 days of culture. Participants each got two BNT162b2 or mRNA-1273 vaccine doses. The source of the sample is a study of vaccination effects on CD4 cells after COVID-19. Clones were sequenced by immunoSEQ multiplex PCR, and TCRdb holds only the in-frame ones, with some missing. Among tens of thousands of clones, 73% were seen once, and the ten largest hold approximately 7.8%. V was shortened by 1 base and J by 13 bases, with 17 bases between the two germline ends. The CDR3 loop spans 14 amino acids. Germline V gives CDR1 GTSNPN, CDR2 SVGIG (reference sequence).

The TCR originated in a human donor who received a COVID-19 vaccine. The rearrangement links TRBV30 to TRBJ1-6; maybe TRBD1 (6 bases). The sample here was CD4+ T cells from PBMCs cultured with SARS-CoV-2 spike peptides, taken after COVID-19 vaccination. DNA of the CDR3: TGTGCCTGGAGTGCTTCGGACAGATACATGCCCCTCCACTTT. Amino acids: CAWSASDRYMPLHF.